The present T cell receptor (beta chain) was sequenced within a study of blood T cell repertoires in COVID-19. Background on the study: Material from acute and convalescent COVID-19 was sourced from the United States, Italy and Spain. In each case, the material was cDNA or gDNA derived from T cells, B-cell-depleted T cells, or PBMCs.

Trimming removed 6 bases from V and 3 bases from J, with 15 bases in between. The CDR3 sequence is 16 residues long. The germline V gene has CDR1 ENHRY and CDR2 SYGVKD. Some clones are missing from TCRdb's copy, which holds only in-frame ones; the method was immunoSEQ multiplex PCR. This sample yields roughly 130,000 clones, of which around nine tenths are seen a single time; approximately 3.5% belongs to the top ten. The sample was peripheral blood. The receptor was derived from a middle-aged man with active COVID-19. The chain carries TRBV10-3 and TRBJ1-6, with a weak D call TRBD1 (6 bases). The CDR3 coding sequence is TGTGCCATCAGCGGATCAGGGGTTAGCTATAATTCACCCCTCCACTTT. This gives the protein CAISGSGVSYNSPLHF.